Included here is one T cell receptor beta chain sequence, with context. Its matching antigen is unknown. The data belong to a study of vaccination effects on CD4 cells after COVID-19. Germline lookup yields CDR1 SGHAT and CDR2 FQNNGV. The CDR3 has 15 amino acids. Trimming took 3 bases from V and 5 from J; bases not matched to a gene: 6. With more than nine days of culture completed, CD4+ T cells were isolated. It was two doses of either the BNT162b2 or mRNA-1273 vaccine that participants received. Half-medium replacement with IL-2 medium occurred on days 3 and 7. Data came from immunoSEQ multiplex PCR; TCRdb stores just in-frame clones and leaves some out. Of about 73,000 clones in the sample, 73% were seen once.

This chain joins TRBV11-2 and TRBJ2-2; 7 positions match TRBD2. Sequencing was performed on CD4+ T cells from PBMCs cultured without peptide, taken after COVID-19 vaccination. This sequence was found in a human donor who received a COVID-19 vaccine. CDR3 nucleotides: TGTGCCAGCAGCTTGCGGGGGAAGTTGACCGGGGAGCTGTTTTTT. This sequence encodes CASSLRGKLTGELFF.